This T cell receptor (beta chain) was obtained from a study of patients and donors after allogeneic stem cell transplantation. This clonotype was observed at least ten times. From the RT-PCR reads, TCRdb called clonotypes with MiXCR, one entry per CDR3 protein. The sample has about 960,000 distinct CDR3 sequences; approximately 19% are singletons. The receptor was derived from a human donor who was either an allogeneic HSCT recipient or a stem cell or donor lymphocyte infusion donor (not recorded which). It is not recorded whose cells these are; they may come from a transplant donor. What was sequenced was blood, either unsorted or a sorted T cell fraction (not recorded which).

CDR3 protein: CASSLLAGGRYNEQFF. CDR3 DNA: TGTGCCAGCAGCTTACTAGCGGGGGGGCGCTACAATGAGCAGTTCTTC. The chain is built from TRBV3-1 and TRBJ2-1; 13 positions match TRBD2. Germline V CDR1 and CDR2: LGHDT, YNNKEL (reference sequence). The V and J ends lost 5 bases and 3 bases, in that order; junction bases with no gene match: 4. The CDR3 has 16 amino acids.